Below, 32 T cell receptor beta chains from the same sample are listed, as sequenced in a study of early T cells in non-severe SARS-CoV-2 infection. TCRdb reprocessed the 5' RACE reads via MiXCR and lists one record per CDR3 protein. The sample consists of 60,000 or so distinct CDR3 sequences, more than 10% of them appearing once. Specimen: whole blood. Receptor source: an adult who was a healthcare worker with PCR-confirmed SARS-CoV-2 infection or an uninfected control (not recorded which).

This clonotype was counted once. A much larger clone lies one base from this, so it may be a read error. The V call is TRBV20-1, the J call TRBJ2-1, with unresolved D. The length of the CDR3 is 13 residues. From germline, CDR1 is DFQATT and CDR2 SNEGSKA (reference sequence). Trimming took off 1 base at V and 5 bases at J, with 9 bases between the two ends. The CDR3 region has the DNA TGCAGTGCTAGAGGTCGCTCGAACAATGAGCAGTTCTTC. Amino acid sequence: CSARGRSNNEQFF.

A few counts support this clonotype. The chain joins TRBV11-2 to TRBJ1-1; no clear D gene. This CDR3 is 14 amino acids long. Trimming pared 3 bases from V and 1 base from J, leaving 9 bases between. CDR1 and CDR2 from the germline V gene are SGHAT and FQNNGV. The CDR3 nucleotides read TGTGCCAGCAGCTTGAACGTGGGGAACACTGAAGCTTTCTTT. It is translated as CASSLNVGNTEAFF.

This clonotype has ten or more counts. The V call is TRBV18, the J call TRBJ1-1; no reliable D call. V lost 3 bases and J 1 base, leaving 9 bases between the germline ends. CDR1 is KGHSH and CDR2 is LQKENI in the germline V gene. This CDR3 has 14 amino acids. This chain's CDR3 is CASSPPGRNTEAFF. CDR3 bases: TGTGCCAGCTCACCCCCCGGGAGGAACACTGAAGCTTTCTTT.

This clonotype was seen a few times. The chain combines TRBV25-1 with TRBJ2-7; D is uncertain. The CDR3 is 11 amino acids. Germline loops: CDR1 MGHDK, CDR2 SYGVNS. V lost 2 bases and J 9 bases, leaving 8 bases between the germline ends. CDR3 residues: CASSESIGQYF. The CDR3 coding sequence is TGTGCCAGCAGTGAAAGCATTGGGCAGTACTTC.

Only a few counts were recorded for this clonotype. This chain connects TRBV20-1 to TRBJ2-7; D not certain. CDR1 is DFQATT and CDR2 is SNEGSKA in the germline V gene (reference sequence). The CDR3 is 14 residues long. The V end was cut by 0 bases, the J end by 4 bases, with 13 bases between. The CDR3 DNA reads TGCAGTGCTAGAGATTTAGGCTCCAATTACGAGCAGTACTTC. It is translated as CSARDLGSNYEQYF.

This clonotype came up a few times. The gene calls are TRBV29-1 and TRBJ2-3, with D maybe TRBD1 (6 bases). CDR1 and CDR2 from the germline V gene are SQVTM and ANQGSEA. With 4 bases removed from V and 0 bases from J, the gap between germline ends came to 11 bases. This CDR3 contains 14 residues. CDR3 in DNA: TGCAGCGTTGTGTGGGACACCAGCACAGATACGCAGTATTTT. Translation gives CSVVWDTSTDTQYF.

The chain carries TRBV12-3 or TRBV12-4 and TRBJ2-1; 7 nucleotides align to TRBD2. The CDR3 has 15 residues. The J segment lost 4 bases and the V segment lost 1 base, leaving 4 bases of the junction unmatched. CDR3 in DNA: TGTGCCAGCAGTTTAGGGAAGCGGGGATACAATGAGCAGTTCTTC. It yields the protein CASSLGKRGYNEQFF.

In its sample, this clonotype was seen many times. The chain combines TRBV18 with TRBJ2-7; the D gene is possibly TRBD2 (6 bases). This CDR3 is built from 16 residues. V was cut by 3 bases and J by 4 bases, with 19 bases left in between. The germline CDR1 and CDR2 sequences are KGHSH and LQKENI. CDR3 nucleotides: TGTGCCAGCTCACCCCTCGCCGGGACTCCAACTTACGAGCAGTACTTC. The encoded protein is CASSPLAGTPTYEQYF.

Many counts were recorded for this clonotype. CDR3: CASSFSAGRTDTQYF. The CDR3 DNA is TGTGCCAGCAGTTTCTCCGCCGGGCGCACAGATACGCAGTATTTT. The chain combines TRBV12-3 or TRBV12-4 with TRBJ2-3; D not certain. The CDR3 spans 15 residues. V lost 3 bases and J lost 1, with 11 bases in between.

This clonotype was recorded many times. The chain recombines TRBV5-5 with TRBJ1-3; D is unclear. Deletions cut 0 bases from V and 0 bases from J, with 4 bases between. The CDR3 runs to 14 residues. Per the germline V gene, CDR1 is SGHKS and CDR2 is YYEKEE (reference sequence). The CDR3 here is CASSLGPSGNTIYF. The CDR3 DNA sequence: TGTGCCAGCAGCTTGGGGCCCTCTGGAAACACCATATATTTT.

This clonotype was recorded at least ten times. The rearrangement joins TRBV7-9 to TRBJ1-5; possibly TRBD1 for D (5 bases). V gave up 5 bases and J gave up 6 bases, with 17 bases separating them. The CDR3 sequence is 15 residues long. CDR1 and CDR2 (germline): SEHNR, FQNEAQ (reference sequence). The CDR3 is CASSPHGGGSQPQHF. The CDR3 region has the DNA TGTGCCAGCAGCCCACACGGGGGGGGAAGTCAGCCCCAGCATTTT.

This clonotype was detected a few times. This chain joins TRBV7-9 and TRBJ2-5; D is possibly TRBD2 (6 bases). Looked up from germline, CDR1 is SEHNR and CDR2 is FQNEAQ (reference sequence). V lost 7 bases and J lost 1, with 7 bases in between. CDR3 length: 12 amino acids. The CDR3 coding sequence is TGTGCCAGCAACGGGGGCCAAGAGACCCAGTACTTC. Translation: CASNGGQETQYF. The variable domain in full, with the rest retrieved from reference TRBV7-9 and TRBJ2-5, is DTGVSQNPRHKITKRGQNVTFRCDPISEHNRLYWYRQTLGQGPEFLTYFQNEAQLEKSRLLSDRFSAERPKGSFSTLEIQRTEQGDSAMYLCASNGGQETQYFGPGTRLLVL.

This clonotype was recorded a few times. The chain is built from TRBV14 and TRBJ2-5; TRBD1 might be the D (5 bases). Between the trimmed V and J ends, which lost 3 bases and 5 bases, there was a span of 16 bases. The V gene's germline CDR1 is SGHDN and CDR2 FVKESK. This CDR3 comprises 15 residues. The CDR3, as DNA: TGTGCCAGCAGCCATTATAGGGGCTCATCGGAGACCCAGTACTTC. Residues: CASSHYRGSSETQYF.

V usage is TRBV6-6 and J usage is TRBJ1-6, with 8 bases fitting TRBD1. The V and J ends lost 4 bases and 10 bases, in that order; junction bases with no gene match: 9. There are 15 residues in the CDR3. The V gene's germline CDR1 is MNHNY and CDR2 SVGAGI (reference sequence). CDR3 in amino acids: CASSFSGTGESPLHF. The CDR3 bases are TGTGCCAGCAGTTTCTCCGGGACAGGAGAATCACCCCTCCACTTT.

This clonotype was detected many times. The genes are TRBV10-3 and TRBJ2-2; tentative D call: TRBD1 (6 bases). CDR1 is ENHRY and CDR2 is SYGVKD in the germline V gene. CDR3 length: 15 residues. Deletions cut 7 bases from V and 0 bases from J, with 12 bases between. This chain's CDR3 is CAIKETGPNTGELFF. In DNA form, the CDR3 reads TGTGCCATCAAAGAGACAGGACCGAACACCGGGGAGCTGTTTTTT.

This clonotype appeared a few times. The V gene is TRBV20-1, the J gene TRBJ2-3; 9 bases match TRBD1. Losses at the gene ends were 6 bases for V and 3 bases for J; bases not matched to a gene: 7. This CDR3 has 14 amino acids. Germline CDR1 reads DFQATT; CDR2 reads SNEGSKA (reference sequence). The CDR3 bases are TGCAGTGCAAGGGACAGGGCCCGGACAGATACGCAGTATTTT. It encodes CSARDRARTDTQYF.

This clonotype was found many times. The chain couples TRBV6-1 to TRBJ2-7; 9 nucleotides align to TRBD1. Trimming cost V 0 bases and J 4 bases; bases outside gene matches: 1. CDR3 size: 14 residues. Germline V CDR1 and CDR2: MNHNS, SASEGT. The CDR3 DNA follows: TGTGCCAGCAGTGAAGCGGGGACAGGGTACGAGCAGTACTTC. Protein: CASSEAGTGYEQYF.

This clonotype was detected many times. The gene calls are TRBV4-2 and TRBJ2-4, with 8 nucleotides matching TRBD2. The CDR3 consists of 17 residues. The germline V gene has CDR1 LGHNA and CDR2 YNFKEQ. Losses at the gene ends were 2 bases for V and 8 bases for J; bases not matched to a gene: 14. CDR3 in amino acids: CASSQSAGGAVAHIQYF. The CDR3 coding sequence is TGTGCCAGCAGCCAATCGGCGGGGGGCGCGGTAGCGCACATTCAGTACTTC.

V usage is TRBV5-1 and J usage is TRBJ2-3; D may match TRBD1 or TRBD2 (5 bases each). This CDR3 is built from 15 residues. Germline-derived CDR1 and CDR2 are SGHRS and YFSETQ. The V end lost 7 bases, the J end lost 0 bases, and 15 bases lay between the germline ends. This CDR3 reads CASVEGQASTDTQYF. The CDR3 DNA reads TGCGCCAGCGTTGAGGGGCAGGCAAGCACAGATACGCAGTATTTT.

This clonotype was counted many times. This rearrangement joins TRBV2 to TRBJ1-1, with D possibly matching TRBD1 (5 bases). Germline V CDR1 and CDR2: SNHLY, FYNNEI. The CDR3 runs to 15 residues. Deletions cut 6 bases from V and 1 base from J, with 15 bases between. In DNA form, the CDR3 reads TGTGCCAGCAGGATACTAGGGACGGCGAACACTGAAGCTTTCTTT. Protein product: CASRILGTANTEAFF.

This clonotype was found many times. This rearrangement joins TRBV7-2 to TRBJ2-2, with D perhaps matching TRBD1 or TRBD2 (6 bases each). CDR1 and CDR2 from the germline V gene are SGHTA and FQGNSA. This CDR3 comprises 14 residues. Trimming cost V 1 base and J 5 bases, with 8 bases left between them. The CDR3 is CASSLGGATGELFF. The CDR3 nucleotides read TGTGCCAGCAGCTTAGGGGGGGCGACCGGGGAGCTGTTTTTT.

This clonotype was recorded a few times. The chain joins TRBV11-1 to TRBJ2-5, with 10 nucleotides matching TRBD2. The CDR3 loop spans 16 amino acids. J gave up 5 bases and V 6 bases, and 12 bases lay outside the gene matches. CDR1 and CDR2 (germline): SGHAT, FQDESV (reference sequence). CDR3 sequence: CASSQKRGGRMETQYF. CDR3 sequence (DNA): TGTGCCAGCAGTCAAAAGCGGGGGGGCCGGATGGAGACCCAGTACTTC.

This clonotype was observed a handful of times. V gene TRBV6-5 combines with J gene TRBJ1-2; 7 nucleotides agree with TRBD1. V lost 0 bases and J lost 7; bases outside the gene matches: 14. The CDR3 has 17 residues. Germline V gives CDR1 MNHEY, CDR2 SVGAGI. CDR3 coding DNA: TGTGCCAGCAGTTACTCGATTCCCGAGGGGGCATTCGCTGGCTACACCTTC. Protein product: CASSYSIPEGAFAGYTF.

Many counts were recorded for this clonotype. The CDR3 DNA follows: TGTGCCAGCAGTTACTCGATTTCAGGGACCCACTCTGGGGCCAACGTCCTGACTTTC. It is translated as CASSYSISGTHSGANVLTF. The chain uses TRBV6-2 or TRBV6-3 and TRBJ2-6; perhaps D is TRBD1 or TRBD2 (5 bases each). Trimming removed 0 bases from V and 0 bases from J, with 15 bases in between. The CDR3 spans 19 residues. Germline V lookup: CDR1 MNHEY, CDR2 SVGEGT.

This clonotype was recorded at least ten times. V gene TRBV9 combines with J gene TRBJ1-2; maybe TRBD1 (6 bases). Germline CDR1 is SGDLS and CDR2 is YYNGEE. V was cut by 0 bases and J by 8 bases, with 14 bases left in between. The CDR3 contains 14 residues. CDR3 sequence: CASSVGRGSGGYTF. The CDR3 region has the DNA TGTGCCAGCAGCGTAGGAAGGGGGTCTGGCGGCTACACCTTC.

V is TRBV7-2 and J is TRBJ2-3, with D hard to call. V was clipped by 2 bases and J by 2 bases, with 8 bases between them. Looked up from germline, CDR1 is SGHTA and CDR2 is FQGNSA. This CDR3 is built from 14 residues. The CDR3 reads CASSLSQHTDTQYF. CDR3 in DNA: TGTGCCAGCAGCTTATCTCAACACACAGATACGCAGTATTTT.

The sample holds many counts of this clonotype. V is TRBV6-2 or TRBV6-3 and J is TRBJ2-3, with D hard to call. The V end lost 6 bases, the J end lost 5 bases, and 21 bases lay between the germline ends. CDR3 length: 16 amino acids. Germline-derived CDR1 and CDR2 are MNHEY and SVGEGT. In DNA, the CDR3 is TGTGCCAGCAGACCTACTTTTCTGGCGTTGGGAGATACGCAGTATTTT. Its translation: CASRPTFLALGDTQYF.

This chain links TRBV7-8 with TRBJ1-2, with D perhaps TRBD1 (6 bases). The V gene's germline CDR1 is SGHVS and CDR2 FQNEAQ. The CDR3 length is 14 residues. V was cut by 1 base and J by 3 bases, with 9 bases left in between. CDR3 in amino acids: CASSLVGGHYGYTF. CDR3 nucleotides: TGTGCCAGCAGCTTAGTTGGGGGGCACTATGGCTACACCTTC.

There are many counts of this clonotype. V usage is TRBV20-1 and J usage is TRBJ2-7; tentative D call: TRBD2 (6 bases). There are 11 residues in the CDR3. V was cut by 6 bases and J by 6 bases, with 12 bases left in between. Looked up from germline, CDR1 is DFQATT and CDR2 is SNEGSKA (reference sequence). In DNA form, the CDR3 reads TGCAGTGCGACTCCACTAGCCGAGCAGTACTTC. It is translated as CSATPLAEQYF.

This clonotype showed up many times. This chain uses TRBV9 with TRBJ1-6; 8 bases fit TRBD1. V was clipped by 2 bases and J by 10 bases; unmatched bases: 5. CDR3 length: 14 residues. From germline, CDR1 is SGDLS and CDR2 YYNGEE. CDR3 coding DNA: TGTGCCAGCAGCGTGACAGGGGACAGATCACCCCTCCACTTT. Protein: CASSVTGDRSPLHF. The whole variable domain, filled in from reference TRBV9 and TRBJ1-6, reads DSGVTQTPKHLITATGQRVTLRCSPRSGDLSVYWYQQSLDQGLQFLIQYYNGEERAKGNILERFSAQQFPDLHSELNLSSLELGDSALYFCASSVTGDRSPLHFGNGTRLTVT.

At least ten counts were recorded for this clonotype. This chain joins TRBV7-2 and TRBJ1-3; D remains ambiguous. Germline V lookup: CDR1 SGHTA, CDR2 FQGNSA. This CDR3 spans 14 amino acids. V shed 1 base and J shed 4 bases, with 8 bases lying between them. CDR3 coding DNA: TGTGCCAGCAGCTTAGGGGGTAGCGGAAACACCATATATTTT. This translates into CASSLGGSGNTIYF.

This clonotype was counted a few times. V is TRBV20-1 and J is TRBJ2-5; 12 nucleotides agree with TRBD2. V was clipped by 5 bases and J by 1 base; unmatched bases: 2. The CDR3 sequence is 14 residues long. Germline V gene data show CDR1 as DFQATT and CDR2 as SNEGSKA (reference sequence). The CDR3 DNA follows: TGCAGTGCTCCACTAGCGGGGGGCCAAGAGACCCAGTACTTC. Its protein product is CSAPLAGGQETQYF.